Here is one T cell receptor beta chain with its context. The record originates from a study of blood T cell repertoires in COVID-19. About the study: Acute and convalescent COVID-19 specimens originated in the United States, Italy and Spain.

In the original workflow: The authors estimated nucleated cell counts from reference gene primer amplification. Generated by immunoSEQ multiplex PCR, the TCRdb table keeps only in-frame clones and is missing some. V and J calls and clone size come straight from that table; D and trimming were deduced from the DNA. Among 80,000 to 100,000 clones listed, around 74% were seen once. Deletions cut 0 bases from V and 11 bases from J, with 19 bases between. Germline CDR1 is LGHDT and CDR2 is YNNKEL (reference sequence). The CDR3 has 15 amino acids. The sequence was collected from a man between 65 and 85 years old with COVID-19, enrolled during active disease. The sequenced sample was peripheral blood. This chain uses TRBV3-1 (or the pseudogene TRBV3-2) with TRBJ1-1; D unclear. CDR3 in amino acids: CASSQDFSGIGSAFF. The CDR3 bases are TGTGCCAGCAGCCAAGATTTTTCCGGGATTGGGTCGGCTTTCTTT.